These T cell receptor beta chains were read from a single sample in a study of neurological immune-mediated disorders. A single record per CDR3 protein comes from TCRdb applying MiXCR to the 5' RACE reads. The sample holds about 30,000 distinct CDR3 sequences; approximately 15% are singletons and the top ten take 25% to 35%. The sequenced sample consisted of PBMCs. The receptors come from a man aged 65-85 years in good health. The CDR3 runs from the conserved cysteine through the conserved F or W.

TRBJ2-3	TRBV2	CASSEGSGGLSTDTQYF
TRBJ2-3	TRBV29-1	CSAGLAGATDTQYF
TRBJ2-3	TRBV5-1	CASSPTSGGTDTQYF
TRBJ1-4	TRBV5-4	CASSSKTATNEKLFF
TRBJ1-6	TRBV5-1	CASSLVTGTDSPLHF
TRBJ2-7	TRBV12-3/TRBV12-4	CASGLRDGYEQYF
TRBJ2-3	TRBV5-1	CASSLGRPSTDTQYF
TRBJ2-1	TRBV28	CASSNGLAGLNEQFF
TRBJ2-7	TRBV7-8	CASSLKIRRNEQYF
TRBJ2-7	TRBV20-1	CSASHPGTGRGSYEQYF
TRBJ2-5	TRBV5-6	CASNKRASGGQETQYF
TRBJ2-3	TRBV24-1	CATQRGSSTDTQYF
TRBJ2-1	TRBV10-3	CAISVLGELGNEQFF
TRBJ2-1	TRBV27	CASSLRDRVNNEQFF
TRBJ2-3	TRBV5-1	CASSLVSDTQYF
TRBJ2-5	TRBV5-6	CASNPTGNQETQYF
TRBJ2-3	TRBV20-1	CSAGLGDNTQYF
TRBJ2-2	TRBV28	CASSRGGLGSDTGELFF
TRBJ1-1	TRBV5-5	CASSFTGMNTEAFF
TRBJ1-5	TRBV6-2/TRBV6-3	CASSGTVQPQHF
TRBJ2-5	TRBV5-1	CASSSTVERETQYF
TRBJ2-5	TRBV5-1	CASSGQGEETQYF
TRBJ2-7	TRBV20-1	CSASRGSSYEQYF
TRBJ2-1	TRBV11-3	CASSSTPGTRNEQFF
TRBJ2-3	TRBV4-2	CASSHGDRRGADTQNF
TRBJ1-1	TRBV5-5	CASRKAGTTQSMNTEAFF
TRBJ2-7	TRBV27	CASSLAFFPGQGIEQYF
TRBJ2-7	TRBV19	CASSTKNAGTGNYEQYF
TRBJ2-1	TRBV20-1	CSAREARSGSSYNEQFF
TRBJ2-3	TRBV20-1	CSAPALHTGNTDTQYF
TRBJ1-3	TRBV7-2	CASSKDRGQGNTIYF
TRBJ1-6	TRBV27	CASSPTGAPSSYNSPLHF
TRBJ1-1	TRBV5-1	CASSLGGGTNTEAFF
TRBJ2-2	TRBV20-1	CSASPSSNFAGELFF
TRBJ2-2	TRBV5-1	CASSSSGGGDVFF
TRBJ2-5	TRBV7-2	CASSRDRRAETQYF
TRBJ2-2	TRBV5-1	CASSLDLRAAGELFF
TRBJ2-4	TRBV20-1	CSARDTRQGKNIQYF
TRBJ2-2	TRBV3-1	CASSQLAGAAGELFF
TRBJ2-5	TRBV5-1	CASSTGVGTQYF
TRBJ1-4	TRBV6-6	CASSSGGTGEKLFF
TRBJ2-7	TRBV27	CASSLSRGSYEQYF
TRBJ1-5	TRBV20-1	CSARDMRVLNQPQHF